A single sample gave rise to the 17 T cell receptor beta chains below, sequenced in a study of PD-1 blockade in classical Hodgkin lymphoma. Autologous stem cell transplantation was followed by relapse in every patient, and brentuximab vedotin exposure varied. The repertoire was sequenced with immunoSEQ multiplex PCR; TCRdb's copy has only in-frame clones and lacks some. The data hold about 110,000 clones, with roughly nine tenths observed a single time. The material sequenced was peripheral blood mononuclear cells (PBMCs), taken before the second cycle of nivolumab. All receptors come from a human donor with classical Hodgkin lymphoma.

V and J are TRBV5-5 and TRBJ1-1; D remains unclear. V shed 5 bases and J shed 8 bases, with 10 bases lying between them. Germline assignment: CDR1 SGHKS and CDR2 YYEKEE (reference sequence). There are 11 residues in the CDR3. The CDR3 loop is CASRALDEAFF. Written as DNA, the CDR3 is TGTGCCAGCAGGGCGCTAGACGAAGCTTTCTTT.

This chain connects TRBV30 to TRBJ2-5; the match to TRBD1 covers 7 bases. With 2 bases clipped from V and 4 bases from J, the junction kept 7 bases outside the gene matches. The CDR3 contains 14 residues. Germline lookup yields CDR1 GTSNPN and CDR2 SVGIG (reference sequence). The CDR3 sequence is CAWSLGPGGETQYF. In DNA form, the CDR3 reads TGTGCCTGGAGTCTAGGACCAGGGGGAGAGACCCAGTACTTC.

This sequence joins TRBV18 and TRBJ1-3; the match to TRBD1 covers 10 bases. Germline V lookup: CDR1 KGHSH, CDR2 LQKENI. The CDR3 has 15 amino acids. The ends lost 3 bases at V and 4 bases at J; junction bases unmatched: 3. This CDR3 reads CASSPDRGLGNTIYF. The CDR3 DNA reads TGTGCCAGCTCACCGGACAGGGGGTTAGGAAACACCATATATTTT.

The rearrangement links TRBV27 to TRBJ1-1; D is uncertain. Germline V lookup: CDR1 MNHEY, CDR2 SMNVEV (reference sequence). This CDR3 contains 15 residues. Trimming took 4 bases from V and 4 from J, leaving 16 bases between them. In DNA, the CDR3 is TGTGCCAGCAGTTACCGCTTCCTAAGTAGCACTGAAGCTTTCTTT. It yields the protein CASSYRFLSSTEAFF.

The chain links TRBV7-2 to TRBJ2-7; D not resolved. V was shortened by 2 bases and J by 3 bases, with 8 bases between the two germline ends. This CDR3 is built from 13 residues. From germline, CDR1 is SGHTA and CDR2 FQGNSA. The CDR3 coding sequence is TGTGCCAGCAGCTTAATCTGGGGCTACGAGCAGTACTTC. This sequence encodes CASSLIWGYEQYF.

The J gene is TRBJ2-7, the V gene TRBV6-6, with TRBD2 as a possible D gene (5 bases). Trimming removed 2 bases at V and 6 bases at J, with 17 bases between. Germline V gives CDR1 MNHNY, CDR2 SVGAGI (reference sequence). CDR3 length equals 15 residues. The CDR3 DNA is TGTGCCAGCAGTTACAAAGGGAGTCGGGTTGGCGAGCAGTACTTC. Residues: CASSYKGSRVGEQYF.

The V gene is TRBV27, the J gene TRBJ1-2; 10 bases line up with TRBD1. This CDR3 region has 17 residues. From germline, CDR1 is MNHEY and CDR2 SMNVEV (reference sequence). Germline trimming cut 4 bases from V and 3 bases from J; bases unmatched to any gene: 11. The CDR3 region has the DNA TGTGCCAGCAGTTGGGTAGGCGGGACAGGGGTGTACTATGGCTACACCTTC. It yields the protein CASSWVGGTGVYYGYTF.

The genes are TRBV6-5 and TRBJ2-1; 7 bases line up with TRBD2. This CDR3 region has 12 residues. V was clipped by 2 bases and J by 10 bases; unmatched bases: 2. The V gene's germline CDR1 is MNHEY and CDR2 SVGAGI. CDR3 nucleotide sequence: TGTGCCAGCAGTTACGCCGGGAGGGAGCAGTTCTTC. Translated, it gives CASSYAGREQFF.

V and J are TRBV6-5 and TRBJ1-1; D gene ambiguous. CDR1 is MNHEY, CDR2 SVGAGI, per germline. The length of the CDR3 is 13 residues. The V and J ends lost 0 bases and 0 bases respectively, with 2 bases between them. CDR3 in amino acids: CASSYSVNTEAFF. The CDR3 DNA reads as TGTGCCAGCAGTTACTCGGTGAACACTGAAGCTTTCTTT.

This chain links TRBV19 with TRBJ1-1; no firm D call. CDR1 and CDR2 (germline): LNHDA, SQIVND (reference sequence). The germline V and J ends were trimmed by 3 bases and 11 bases, with 25 bases remaining between them. The CDR3 extends over 16 amino acids. Written as DNA, the CDR3 is TGTGCCAGTAGTATCGAAACTCCTCGGGCAGTTATAAGGGCTTTCTTT. As protein: CASSIETPRAVIRAFF.

The rearrangement uses TRBV10-3 and TRBJ2-2; 10 bases align to TRBD2. The CDR3 contains 13 residues. V dropped 10 bases and J dropped 8; count of bases not matched to a gene: 7. Germline CDR1 is ENHRY and CDR2 is SYGVKD. CDR3 DNA sequence: TGTGCCACTAGCGGGAGAGAGACGGGGGAGCTGTTTTTT. It translates to CATSGRETGELFF.

This sequence joins TRBV2 and TRBJ1-1; possibly TRBD1 for D (5 bases). V was pared by 4 bases and J by 5 bases, with 11 bases between. Germline V gene sequence: CDR1 SNHLY, CDR2 FYNNEI. This CDR3 contains 13 residues. CDR3 sequence reads: CASSGRGRTEAFF. CDR3 DNA sequence: TGTGCCAGCAGTGGAAGGGGCCGAACTGAAGCTTTCTTT.

This clone was seen just once. This sequence joins TRBV19 and TRBJ2-1, with D tentatively TRBD1 (5 bases). With 9 bases removed from V and 0 bases from J, the gap between germline ends came to 9 bases. The CDR3 is 13 amino acids. The germline V gene has CDR1 LNHDA and CDR2 SQIVND (reference sequence). CDR3 region: CASGDSSYNEQFF. The CDR3 DNA reads TGTGCCAGCGGAGACAGCTCCTACAATGAGCAGTTCTTC.

The V gene is TRBV7-2, the J gene TRBJ2-3, with unresolved D. CDR1 is SGHTA, CDR2 FQGNSA, per germline. V lost 10 bases to trimming and J lost 2 bases, with 13 bases between them. CDR3 length: 13 residues. The CDR3 bases are TGTGCCACGGCCCGTATTTACACAGATACGCAGTATTTT. As protein: CATARIYTDTQYF.

The chain joins TRBV27 to TRBJ2-3; TRBD2 agrees at 8 bases. The junction had 10 bases not matched to a gene; V was cut back by 2 bases and J by 6 bases. This CDR3 spans 16 amino acids. Germline CDR1 and CDR2: MNHEY and SMNVEV (reference sequence). In DNA form, the CDR3 reads TGTGCCAGCAGTTTACTAGCGGGCGACATGTCCGATACGCAGTATTTT. Residues: CASSLLAGDMSDTQYF.

The CDR3 sequence: CASSDQGWTNEQYF. The CDR3 DNA follows: TGTGCCAGCAGCGATCAGGGGTGGACCAACGAGCAGTACTTC. The J gene is TRBJ2-7, the V gene TRBV7-9; TRBD1 is a possible D gene (6 bases). The CDR3 consists of 14 residues. Germline V CDR1 and CDR2: SEHNR, FQNEAQ (reference sequence). V lost 5 bases and J lost 5, with 16 bases in between.

The chain has TRBV6-6 and TRBJ2-7; D uncertain. The length of the CDR3 is 11 residues. The germline V and J ends were trimmed by 7 bases and 5 bases, with 9 bases remaining between them. Germline-derived CDR1 and CDR2 are MNHNY and SVGAGI (reference sequence). The CDR3 DNA is TGTGCCAGCAATAACCGTAACGAGCAGTACTTC. Residues: CASNNRNEQYF.